This T cell receptor (beta chain) was sequenced for a study of T cell responses to AZD1222 COVID-19 vaccine (TCRdb year 2021). General notes on the study: TCR sequencing was performed for about 250 trial participants, of whom 207 were given two doses of AZD1222 and about 25 were given two doses of MenACWY control vaccine. Enrollment into the trials was organized by age into subgroups of 18-55, 56-69 and 70-plus years, and those subgroups contained about 160, 30 and 59 TCR-sequenced participants, respectively.

What this sample's time point label stands for: about 28 days (+/-7) after the second vaccine dose. AZD1222 recipients with second doses at about 4 weeks or about 12 weeks were pooled, because spike-specific TCR depth and breadth did not differ between schedules. The vaccinee samples were drawn from two UK trials, COV001 and COV002, one of which was a single-blind randomized controlled phase 2/3 trial testing AZD1222 (ChAdOx1 nCoV-19) in healthy adults. Trial participant PBMC samples were collected at day 0 and day 28 after the second dose for TCRbeta chain sequencing. The CDR3 contains 14 residues, cysteine and phenylalanine counted. The only DNA kept is the CDR3, 42 bases in frame from the first base. CDR1 and CDR2, looked up from the germline V gene, are SGHRS and YFSETQ. Trimming takes 3 bases from V and 6 bases from J, and the germline ends sit 16 bases apart. As regards this clone: Its antigen remains unidentified. No base-level quality is on record; no much larger clone is a single base apart.

The full study reports these points: The vaccine-associated CD4 TCRs covered the entire spike protein, and the dominant responses fell in regions 160-218 and 743-854. The 56-69-year group was small, and its depth increase did not reach significance, likely because of low power. Because no day 14 peak-response samples were available, the repertoires could be characterized only after the peak T cell response. Reportedly, close to half of the unique spike-specific TCRs recognized epitopes lying outside the regions that are mutated in the B.1.351 and B.1.1.7 variants. Conclusions about previously exposed vaccinees were limited because only a handful of AZD1222 recipients were SARS-CoV-2 seropositive at baseline. A significant rise in spike-specific TCR breadth and depth was observed after two AZD1222 doses relative to day 0 and relative to MenACWY recipients. Most participants were white British and females outnumbered males, and the authors suggested that clonal diversity may have been underestimated.

The CDR3 regions of human TCRbeta chains were analyzed by immunosequencing. The source study handled its data this way. TCRs in the repertoires were matched against a reference library of SARS-CoV-2-specific TCRs that had been generated with the MIRA antigen-specificity platform. Breadth meant the fraction of unique TCRs that were SARS-CoV-2-associated, whereas depth meant the fraction of total T cells that were SARS-CoV-2-associated. Using the MIRA data, every spike-specific TCR was mapped to the spike region that the TCR reacted to and assigned to either a CD4 or a CD8 class. Log10-transformed breadth and depth values were compared by one-way ANOVA with Sidak's multiple comparisons tests. TCRdb took over this immuneACCESS table, retaining in-frame rearrangements with V and J assigned. Such tables are incomplete; in checked studies, under half of the missing clones stem from an unresolved V gene, and the remainder is unexplained. Clonal size and the V and J genes are those of that table, whereas D and trimming came from the DNA. Present in this sample are roughly 96,000 clones, approximately 88% of which were seen just once. Of the sample, around 10% falls within the top ten clones.

The rearranged segments are TRBV5-1 and TRBJ2-7, with TRBD1 tentatively as D gene (6 bases match). The material sequenced was peripheral blood, taken 28 days after the second AZD1222 dose. This clonotype was obtained from an adult who received the AZD1222 COVID-19 vaccine. The CDR3 has the sequence CASSSTDSSVEQYF. The nucleotide sequence is TGCGCCAGCAGCTCCACGGACAGTTCCGTCGAGCAGTACTTC.